This T cell receptor beta chain emerged from a study of T cells after yellow fever vaccination. Study outcomes and limitations: The secondary T-cell response peaked on day 5, not day 15, but was weaker.

TCRdb redid the calling of the 5' RACE reads with MiXCR, one entry per CDR3 protein. Of around 310,000 distinct CDR3 sequences listed, around 3.6% are singletons. This CDR3 has 13 residues. V was pared by 10 bases and J by 2 bases, with 6 bases of the junction left unmatched. Germline CDR1 is MNHEY and CDR2 is SVGEGT. This clonotype was observed many times. Its antigen is not known. Sequencing was performed on PBMCs, taken on the day of the yellow fever booster vaccination. V and J are TRBV6-2 or TRBV6-3 and TRBJ2-3, with 7 bases identical to TRBD2. The clonotype comes from a man aged 18 to 30 who received the YFV17D yellow fever vaccine. The CDR3 loop is CATGRTFTDTQYF. CDR3 bases: TGTGCCACCGGGAGGACATTCACAGATACGCAGTATTTT.